This TCR beta chain originates from a study of human T cells and chemical hapten exposure. As for the study in general: Sensitization involved placing 2% DPC onto an approximately 2 cm by approximately 2 cm region of upper inner arm skin.

This sample's time point: patch test 1, 2 weeks after DPC sensitization. Treatment meaning: therapeutic diphenylcyclopropenone sensitization with weekly scalp DPC. Total RNA extraction was carried out from unfractionated whole blood. Worth noting for this clonotype: Its antigen is not known.

Study-wide findings and caveats: TCRs above 1 in 1000 frequency stayed constant with DPC sensitization.

Germline-derived CDR1 and CDR2 are LGHNT and FRNRAP. The CDR3 contains 14 residues. The V segment lost 5 bases and the J segment 5 bases; nucleotides outside the gene matches: 4. TCRdb reanalysed the RACE reads using MiXCR and keeps one entry per CDR3 protein. The data contain about 360,000 distinct CDR3 sequences, under 9% of them singletons. V usage is TRBV12-5 and J usage is TRBJ2-7, with 12 positions matching TRBD2. The sequence came from a woman younger than 35 with alopecia areata. Some clones in this sample may be carry-over from other donors' samples. Here the sequenced sample was whole blood, taken in connection with sensitization to the hapten diphenylcyclopropenone (DPC). The DNA of the CDR3 is TGTGCTAGTGGTCTAGCGGGGGGGCCCGACGAGCAGTACTTC. It translates to CASGLAGGPDEQYF.